Presented here are 24 T cell receptor beta chains from one specimen sequenced in a study of blood T cell repertoires in COVID-19. Libraries were prepared by immunoSEQ multiplex PCR; TCRdb keeps only in-frame clonotypes and omits some of them. The data hold fewer than 130,000 clones, with roughly four fifths observed a single time. Sequencing was carried out using peripheral blood. Receptors originate from a woman aged 60 to 75 with acute or convalescent COVID-19.

The chain has TRBV2 and TRBJ1-5; a possible D gene is TRBD1 (6 bases). V was clipped by 6 bases and J by 2 bases, with 14 bases between them. From germline, CDR1 is SNHLY and CDR2 FYNNEI. This CDR3 has 15 amino acids. DNA for the CDR3: TGTGCCAGCAGGATAGGGGGGGCCGGCAATCAGCCCCAGCATTTT. This gives the protein CASRIGGAGNQPQHF. The complete variable domain, with remaining parts taken from reference TRBV2 and TRBJ1-5, reads EPEVTQTPSHQVTQMGQEVILRCVPISNHLYFYWYRQILGQKVEFLVSFYNNEISEKSEIFDDQFSVERPDGSNFTLKIRSTKLEDSAMYFCASRIGGAGNQPQHFGDGTRLSIL.

The chain links TRBV5-5 to TRBJ1-2; TRBD1 agrees at 10 bases. V lost 0 bases, J lost 2 bases, and 7 bases stayed unmatched. Germline CDR1 is SGHKS and CDR2 is YYEKEE (reference sequence). This CDR3 has 17 residues. CDR3 coding DNA: TGTGCCAGCAGCTTGGCCGGGACAGGGGAGGGGAACTATGGCTACACCTTC. Translation: CASSLAGTGEGNYGYTF. The variable domain in full, completed from reference TRBV5-5 and TRBJ1-2, reads DAGVTQSPTHLIKTRGQQVTLRCSPISGHKSVSWYQQVLGQGPQFIFQYYEKEERGRGNFPDRFSARQFPNYSSELNVNALLLGDSALYLCASSLAGTGEGNYGYTFGSGTRLTVV.

With respect to this clone: One end of the junction varies from germline; a read error may be responsible. This rearrangement joins TRBV5-4 to TRBJ1-2, with 10 bases identical to TRBD1. The V gene's germline CDR1 is SGHNT and CDR2 YYREEE (reference sequence). This CDR3 spans 13 amino acids. The CDR3 here is CASSRTGGIIWAF. The CDR3 DNA is TGTGCCAGCAGCCGGACAGGGGGGATTATTTGGGCCTTC.

The chain employs TRBV28 and TRBJ2-7, with 7 bases matching TRBD1. Germline CDR1 MDHEN, CDR2 SYDVKM. The CDR3 is 17 amino acids. Germline trimming cut 5 bases from V and 3 bases from J; bases unmatched to any gene: 16. The CDR3 loop reads CASSQLRDRDKGYEQYF. The DNA of the CDR3 is TGTGCCAGCAGTCAATTAAGAGACAGGGACAAGGGCTACGAGCAGTACTTC.

V and J are TRBV19 and TRBJ1-2, with D unclear. V was clipped by 5 bases and J by 0 bases, with 10 bases between them. The CDR3 totals 14 residues. CDR1 and CDR2 (germline): LNHDA, SQIVND (reference sequence). CDR3 nucleotides: TGTGCCAGTAGTCCAGGATATGCTAACTATGGCTACACCTTC. Amino acids: CASSPGYANYGYTF. The full variable domain, with the rest looked up from reference TRBV19 and TRBJ1-2, is DGGITQSPKYLFRKEGQNVTLSCEQNLNHDAMYWYRQDPGQGLRLIYYSQIVNDFQKGDIAEGYSVSREKKESFPLTVTSAQKNPTAFYLCASSPGYANYGYTFGSGTRLTVV.

This chain uses TRBV5-1 with TRBJ1-3; tentative D call: TRBD1 (5 bases). From germline, CDR1 is SGHRS and CDR2 YFSETQ. V was pared by 2 bases and J by 0 bases, with 12 bases between. The CDR3 contains 16 residues. The CDR3 coding sequence is TGCGCCAGCAGCTTCGACAGACATTCCTCTGGAAACACCATATATTTT. As protein: CASSFDRHSSGNTIYF.

V usage is TRBV19 and J usage is TRBJ1-1, with D unclear. CDR1 LNHDA and CDR2 SQIVND come from the germline V gene (reference sequence). Deletions cut 2 bases from V and 0 bases from J, with 10 bases between. The CDR3 contains 15 residues. CDR3 bases: TGTGCCAGTAGTATATTAACAGCCCTGAACACTGAAGCTTTCTTT. It is translated as CASSILTALNTEAFF. The full variable domain, rest sourced from reference TRBV19 and TRBJ1-1, is DGGITQSPKYLFRKEGQNVTLSCEQNLNHDAMYWYRQDPGQGLRLIYYSQIVNDFQKGDIAEGYSVSREKKESFPLTVTSAQKNPTAFYLCASSILTALNTEAFFGQGTRLTVV.

The rearrangement uses TRBV7-2 and TRBJ1-6; 7 bases map to TRBD1. After removal of 4 bases from V and 12 bases from J, the junction contained 6 bases not matched to a gene. The CDR3 covers 13 residues. Germline CDR1 and CDR2: SGHTA and FQGNSA. CDR3 coding DNA: TGTGCCAGCAGCTCCTCAGGGGGGAAACCCCTCCACTTT. Its protein is CASSSSGGKPLHF.

The rearrangement links TRBV11-3 to TRBJ2-5; 13 nucleotides align to TRBD2. The CDR3 is 16 residues long. The V segment lost 5 bases and the J segment 2 bases; nucleotides outside the gene matches: 5. Germline V gene data show CDR1 as SGHNT and CDR2 as YENEEA. The CDR3 is CASSRTSGSYQETQYF. The DNA for the CDR3 is TGTGCCAGCAGCCGGACTAGCGGGAGTTATCAAGAGACCCAGTACTTC.

The chain joins TRBV5-1 to TRBJ2-5, with D possibly being TRBD1 (6 bases). The germline CDR1 and CDR2 sequences are SGHRS and YFSETQ. V dropped 4 bases and J dropped 5 bases, with 15 bases sitting between them. This CDR3 region has 14 residues. As DNA, the CDR3 is TGCGCCAGCAGCCCCCTGGGGGCGCTTGAGACCCAGTACTTC. Its protein product is CASSPLGALETQYF.

In regard to this clone: The same CDR3 also results from other DNA sequences found in this sample. V is TRBV18 and J is TRBJ1-5, with unresolved D. CDR3 length equals 13 residues. CDR1 KGHSH and CDR2 LQKENI come from the germline V gene. Trimming took 3 bases from V and 7 from J, leaving 10 bases between them. CDR3: CASSPGEGQPQHF. The CDR3 nucleotides read TGTGCCAGCTCACCGGGCGAGGGCCAGCCCCAGCATTTT.

This chain uses TRBV15 with TRBJ1-3; unclear D gene. CDR3 length equals 14 residues. Germline CDR1 and CDR2: LNHNV and YYDKDF (reference sequence). V dropped 0 bases and J dropped 2 bases, with 5 bases sitting between them. The CDR3 spells CATSRDRTGNTIYF. The DNA for the CDR3 is TGTGCCACCAGCAGAGACAGGACTGGAAACACCATATATTTT.

The chain employs TRBV7-3 and TRBJ2-3; no clear D. CDR1 and CDR2 from the germline V gene are SGHTA and FQGTGA. The CDR3 extends over 14 amino acids. Trimming removed 8 bases at V and 2 bases at J, with 14 bases between. The CDR3 DNA reads as TGTGCCAGCGGCGGTGGCCGCGCCACAGATACGCAGTATTTT. It specifies CASGGGRATDTQYF.

The rearrangement links TRBV6-5 to TRBJ1-1, with 7 bases that match TRBD1. The CDR3 loop spans 13 amino acids. Germline V gene lookup returns CDR1 MNHEY and CDR2 SVGAGI. The J segment lost 7 bases and the V segment lost 7 bases, leaving 9 bases of the junction unmatched. CDR3 region: CASTPPSGGEAFF. The CDR3, as DNA: TGTGCCAGCACACCCCCGTCAGGGGGTGAAGCTTTCTTT.

The genes are TRBV12-5 and TRBJ1-2; TRBD1 might be the D (5 bases). The length of the CDR3 is 16 residues. The V gene lost 4 bases and the J gene lost 4 bases, with 19 bases spanning the gap. Germline-derived CDR1 and CDR2 are LGHNT and FRNRAP. Written as DNA, the CDR3 is TGTGCTAGTGGTTGGAGCGGGCAGCGGCAGGGCTATGGCTACACCTTC. Translated: CASGWSGQRQGYGYTF.

The rearrangement joins TRBV7-9 to TRBJ2-4; tentatively, D is TRBD2 (5 bases). V was pared by 5 bases and J by 1 base, with 24 bases between. The CDR3 runs to 19 residues. Germline V gene lookup returns CDR1 SEHNR and CDR2 FQNEAQ (reference sequence). CDR3 amino acids: CASSPRASFSARAKNIQYF. In nucleotides, the CDR3 is TGTGCCAGCAGCCCGCGGGCCAGCTTCTCCGCCCGCGCCAAAAACATTCAGTACTTC. The full variable domain, its missing parts supplied by reference TRBV7-9 and TRBJ2-4, is DTGVSQNPRHKITKRGQNVTFRCDPISEHNRLYWYRQTLGQGPEFLTYFQNEAQLEKSRLLSDRFSAERPKGSFSTLEIQRTEQGDSAMYLCASSPRASFSARAKNIQYFGAGTRLSVL.

In its sample, this clone was seen once. V gene TRBV19 combines with J gene TRBJ1-1, with D unresolved. The V gene lost 8 bases and the J gene lost 0 bases, with 10 bases spanning the gap. The V gene's germline CDR1 is LNHDA and CDR2 SQIVND (reference sequence). The CDR3 sequence is 13 residues long. The CDR3 DNA reads TGTGCCAGTGTTTCCATTCTGAACACTGAAGCTTTCTTT. The encoded protein is CASVSILNTEAFF.

This chain links TRBV19 with TRBJ1-6, with D possibly being TRBD1 (6 bases). Germline values: CDR1 LNHDA, CDR2 SQIVND (reference sequence). The CDR3 totals 14 residues. Between the trimmed V and J ends, which lost 3 bases and 7 bases, there was a span of 10 bases. CDR3 residues: CASSIFRGNSPLHF. The CDR3 DNA is TGTGCCAGTAGTATCTTTAGGGGGAATTCACCCCTCCACTTT.

This chain links TRBV11-3 with TRBJ2-3; 10 bases match TRBD1. CDR1 and CDR2 (germline): SGHNT, YENEEA. The CDR3 covers 18 residues. Unmatched junction bases numbered 15, after V lost 3 bases and J lost 6 bases. CDR3 in DNA: TGTGCCAGCAGCTTTGGGACAGGGGTAAAGGAGGGGCGGGATACGCAGTATTTT. The encoded protein is CASSFGTGVKEGRDTQYF.

The rearrangement joins TRBV12-3 or TRBV12-4 to TRBJ2-2, with D perhaps TRBD2 (5 bases). The V gene lost 3 bases and the J gene lost 7 bases, with 9 bases spanning the gap. This CDR3 region has 13 residues. CDR3 DNA: TGTGCCAGCAGTTTCGAGGGCGTCGGGGAGCTGTTTTTT. It yields the protein CASSFEGVGELFF.

The CDR3 DNA is TGTGCCAGCAGTTTTAGAGCCGGTGGGAACACTGAAGCTTTCTTT. Translated, it gives CASSFRAGGNTEAFF. The rearrangement links TRBV28 to TRBJ1-1; no firm D call. Per the germline V gene, CDR1 is MDHEN and CDR2 is SYDVKM. The CDR3 is 15 amino acids. Deletions cut 3 bases from V and 1 base from J, with 12 bases between.

The CDR3 loop is CAQQPIYGYTF. The CDR3 DNA sequence: TGTGCCCAACAGCCGATCTATGGCTACACCTTC. The rearrangement links TRBV30 to TRBJ1-2, with D uncertain. This CDR3 has 11 amino acids. V dropped 8 bases and J dropped 4 bases, with 11 bases sitting between them. Germline values: CDR1 GTSNPN, CDR2 SVGIG (reference sequence).

V usage is TRBV4-3 and J usage is TRBJ2-5, with TRBD2 matching 14 bases. The CDR3 covers 18 residues. Germline-derived CDR1 and CDR2 are LGHNA and YSLEER. Trimming removed 5 bases from V and 2 bases from J; junction bases left unmatched: 10. In DNA form, the CDR3 reads TGCGCCAGCAGCGTGCGGACTAGCGGGGGGACATATCAAGAGACCCAGTACTTC. Its translation: CASSVRTSGGTYQETQYF.

The rearrangement uses TRBV28 and TRBJ1-2, with TRBD1 matching 7 bases. This CDR3 is 13 amino acids long. Germline-derived CDR1 and CDR2 are MDHEN and SYDVKM. After removal of 6 bases from V and 4 bases from J, the junction contained 5 bases not matched to a gene. The CDR3 loop is CASSRGQFYGYTF. CDR3 DNA: TGTGCCAGCAGCCGGGGACAGTTCTATGGCTACACCTTC.